These 20 T cell receptor beta chains share one sample of origin, sequenced in a study of cytomegalovirus exposure and HLA in healthy donors. The PCR made use of 60 Vbeta and 13 Jbeta primers. Generated by immunoSEQ multiplex PCR, the TCRdb table keeps only in-frame clones and is missing some. In the table there are approximately 210,000 clones, around 86% of which are singletons. The material sequenced was PBMCs. The receptors stem from a woman aged 18-30 years in good health and CMV-seronegative.

The chain couples TRBV7-9 to TRBJ1-4; 8 bases agree with TRBD1. V was pared by 5 bases and J by 8 bases, with 10 bases of the junction left unmatched. Germline V gene sequence: CDR1 SEHNR, CDR2 FQNEAQ (reference sequence). The CDR3 is made up of 15 amino acids. This CDR3 reads CASSKPTGDHEKLFF. The CDR3 DNA reads as TGTGCCAGCAGCAAACCGACAGGGGACCACGAAAAACTGTTTTTT.

The chain combines TRBV4-1 with TRBJ2-5, with a possible D match to TRBD2 (6 bases). Germline CDR1 is MGHRA and CDR2 is YSYEKL. This CDR3 has 15 amino acids. The V end lost 3 bases, the J end lost 4 bases, and 15 bases lay between the germline ends. The CDR3 is CASSQAGTRGETQYF. CDR3 in DNA: TGCGCCAGCAGCCAGGCCGGGACTCGGGGAGAGACCCAGTACTTC.

Remarks on this clone: Distinct nucleotide sequences in the sample also encode this CDR3. The V and J genes are TRBV5-1 and TRBJ2-5, with 7 bases matching TRBD1. The CDR3 sequence is 14 residues long. Trimming removed 2 bases from V and 0 bases from J; junction bases left unmatched: 1. Per the germline V gene, CDR1 is SGHRS and CDR2 is YFSETQ. CDR3 DNA sequence: TGCGCCAGCAGCTTCGGGACAGACCAAGAGACCCAGTACTTC. Protein sequence: CASSFGTDQETQYF.

The chain recombines TRBV4-2 with TRBJ2-6; a weak D match, TRBD1 (6 bases). With 0 bases removed from V and 1 base from J, the gap between germline ends came to 25 bases. This CDR3 spans 22 amino acids. Germline assignment: CDR1 LGHNA and CDR2 YNFKEQ. The CDR3 loop reads CASSQDWGQSSGPMSGANVLTF. The CDR3 DNA reads TGTGCCAGCAGCCAAGATTGGGGGCAGTCCTCTGGACCGATGTCTGGGGCCAACGTCCTGACTTTC.

The genes are TRBV5-6 and TRBJ2-2; D gene uncertain. The CDR3 is 13 amino acids. Trimming pared 4 bases from V and 1 base from J, leaving 5 bases between. Germline V lookup: CDR1 SGHDT, CDR2 YYEEEE. This CDR3 reads CASSLRNTGELFF. For the CDR3, the DNA is TGTGCCAGCAGCCTCAGGAACACCGGGGAGCTGTTTTTT.

V and J are TRBV5-4 and TRBJ2-3, with 8 bases lining up with TRBD2. Germline values: CDR1 SGHNT, CDR2 YYREEE (reference sequence). The CDR3 contains 18 residues. Germline trimming cut 4 bases from V and 2 bases from J; bases unmatched to any gene: 15. The CDR3 sequence: CASSPGVAGSSHTDTQYF. The CDR3 DNA sequence: TGTGCCAGCAGCCCCGGAGTAGCGGGATCGTCCCACACAGATACGCAGTATTTT.

This chain joins TRBV19 and TRBJ2-4; D perhaps matches TRBD2 (6 bases). The CDR3 is 12 amino acids. Germline V lookup: CDR1 LNHDA, CDR2 SQIVND (reference sequence). V was pared by 3 bases and J by 6 bases, with 6 bases between. The CDR3 protein is CASSISGNIQYF. CDR3 DNA: TGTGCCAGTAGTATTAGCGGAAACATTCAGTACTTC.

This clone was counted only a few times. This chain connects TRBV6-6 to TRBJ1-1, with D possibly TRBD1 on 5 matching bases. CDR1 and CDR2 (germline): MNHNY, SVGAGI (reference sequence). V lost 3 bases to trimming and J lost 1 base, with 15 bases between them. The length of the CDR3 is 16 residues. DNA for the CDR3: TGTGCCAGCAGTTATCAAGCAGGGTATGGGAACACTGAAGCTTTCTTT. Translation: CASSYQAGYGNTEAFF.

The rearrangement joins TRBV12-2 to TRBJ2-3; the tabulated D call, TRBD2, remains unverified against the DNA. TRBV12-2 is listed as a pseudogene. The CDR3 consists of 18 residues. The CDR3: CASRLARPLAGCTDTQYF. In DNA form, the CDR3 reads TGTGCAAGTCGCTTAGCGCGCCCACTAGCGGGGTGCACAGATACGCAGTATTTT.

The J gene is TRBJ2-5, the V gene TRBV11-2, with 10 bases that match TRBD2. CDR1 is SGHAT and CDR2 is FQNNGV in the germline V gene. J was trimmed by 5 bases and V by 2 bases; bases with no gene match: 14. The CDR3 has 18 amino acids. CDR3 sequence: CASSLPESSGGALETQYF. The CDR3 DNA is TGTGCCAGCAGCTTACCCGAGTCCAGCGGGGGGGCTTTGGAGACCCAGTACTTC.

J is TRBJ1-2 and V is TRBV18, with D tentatively TRBD1 (5 bases). CDR3 length: 12 residues. Germline assignment: CDR1 KGHSH and CDR2 LQKENI. Between the trimmed V and J ends, which lost 6 bases and 9 bases, there was a span of 14 bases. The DNA of the CDR3 is TGTGCCAGCTCCCCGGGGGGGGGAAGCTACACCTTC. Its translation is CASSPGGGSYTF.

This chain joins TRBV7-2 and TRBJ2-3; 8 bases are shared with TRBD2. CDR1 and CDR2 from the germline V gene are SGHTA and FQGNSA. With V trimmed by 8 bases and J by 4 bases, 8 bases remained unmatched. The CDR3 is 14 residues long. CDR3: CASGWREAPDTQYF. CDR3 bases: TGTGCCAGCGGGTGGCGGGAGGCCCCAGATACGCAGTATTTT.

The V and J genes are TRBV2 and TRBJ2-2; tentatively, D is TRBD2 (6 bases). Per the germline V gene, CDR1 is SNHLY and CDR2 is FYNNEI. The CDR3 has 13 residues. V lost 6 bases and J 7 bases, leaving 12 bases between the germline ends. CDR3 in amino acids: CASSPGEIGELFF. The DNA for the CDR3 is TGTGCCAGCAGCCCGGGGGAGATCGGGGAGCTGTTTTTT.

The chain's CDR3 is CAWSPQGAGEQYF. CDR3 DNA: TGTGCCTGGTCCCCACAGGGGGCCGGGGAGCAGTACTTC. The chain has TRBV30 and TRBJ2-7, with TRBD1 matching over 9 bases. Unmatched junction bases numbered 9, after V lost 5 bases and J lost 7 bases. The CDR3 spans 13 residues. The germline V gene encodes CDR1 GTSNPN and CDR2 SVGIG (reference sequence).

The rearrangement links TRBV11-2 to TRBJ2-3; D not resolved. The V gene's germline CDR1 is SGHAT and CDR2 FQNNGV. The ends were cut back, 3 bases at V and 2 bases at J, with 3 bases in the middle. This CDR3 is built from 12 residues. The CDR3 DNA reads as TGTGCCAGCAGCTTTAACACAGATACGCAGTATTTT. Amino acid sequence: CASSFNTDTQYF.

This clone appeared once. Other nucleotide sequences in the sample specify the same CDR3. The chain has TRBV4-1 and TRBJ2-2, with a tentative D call TRBD2 (5 bases). CDR1 and CDR2 from the germline V gene are MGHRA and YSYEKL. V lost 3 bases to trimming and J lost 7 bases, with 15 bases between them. This CDR3 is 15 amino acids long. For the CDR3, the DNA is TGCGCCAGCAGCCACCGAGGCCTAGGAGGCGGGGAGCTGTTTTTT. Encoded protein: CASSHRGLGGGELFF.

This rearrangement joins TRBV7-2 to TRBJ2-7; the match to TRBD2 covers 7 bases. Losses at the gene ends were 1 base for V and 4 bases for J; bases not matched to a gene: 7. Germline CDR1 and CDR2: SGHTA and FQGNSA. The CDR3 is 15 residues long. In DNA form, the CDR3 reads TGTGCCAGCAGCTTAGAAGCGGGGCCAACGTACGAGCAGTACTTC. Translated, it gives CASSLEAGPTYEQYF.

This clone was counted once. The gene calls are TRBV19 and TRBJ2-4, with D tentatively TRBD1 (5 bases). V was cut by 2 bases and J by 1 base, with 6 bases left in between. Germline CDR1 and CDR2: LNHDA and SQIVND (reference sequence). This CDR3 contains 14 residues. The CDR3 protein is CASSIRGAKNIQYF. The CDR3 DNA is TGTGCCAGTAGTATAAGGGGCGCCAAAAACATTCAGTACTTC.

The chain carries TRBV7-3 and TRBJ2-1, with 13 bases fitting TRBD2. Germline-derived CDR1 and CDR2 are SGHTA and FQGTGA. The CDR3 contains 16 residues. V gave up 5 bases and J gave up 3 bases; unmatched junction bases: 4. The DNA of the CDR3 is TGTGCCAGCAGCCCCGGACTAGCGGGAGTCTACAATGAGCAGTTCTTC. The encoded protein is CASSPGLAGVYNEQFF.

J is TRBJ1-1 and V is TRBV19; D is unclear. Germline V gene lookup returns CDR1 LNHDA and CDR2 SQIVND (reference sequence). This CDR3 has 14 amino acids. V lost 5 bases and J lost 3, with 13 bases in between. The CDR3 nucleotides read TGTGCCAGTAGTTTGGGTCTGAGGGACACTGAAGCTTTCTTT. It yields the protein CASSLGLRDTEAFF.